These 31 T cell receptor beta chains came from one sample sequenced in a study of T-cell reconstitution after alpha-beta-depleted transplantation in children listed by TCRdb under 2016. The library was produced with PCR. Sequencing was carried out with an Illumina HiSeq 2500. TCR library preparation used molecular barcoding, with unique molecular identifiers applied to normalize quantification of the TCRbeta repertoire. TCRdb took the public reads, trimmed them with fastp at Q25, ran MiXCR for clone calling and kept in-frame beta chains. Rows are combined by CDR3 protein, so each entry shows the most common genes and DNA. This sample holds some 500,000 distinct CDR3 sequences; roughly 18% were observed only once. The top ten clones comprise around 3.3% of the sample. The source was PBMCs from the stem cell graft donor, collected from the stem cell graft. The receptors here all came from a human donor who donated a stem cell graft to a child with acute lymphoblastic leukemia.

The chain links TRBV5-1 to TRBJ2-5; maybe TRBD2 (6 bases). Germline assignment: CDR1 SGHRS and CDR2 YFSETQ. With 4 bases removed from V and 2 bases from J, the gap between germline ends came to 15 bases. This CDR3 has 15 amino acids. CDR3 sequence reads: CASSPVGGPQETQYF. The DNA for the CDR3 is TGCGCCAGCAGCCCAGTAGGAGGGCCTCAAGAGACCCAGTACTTC.

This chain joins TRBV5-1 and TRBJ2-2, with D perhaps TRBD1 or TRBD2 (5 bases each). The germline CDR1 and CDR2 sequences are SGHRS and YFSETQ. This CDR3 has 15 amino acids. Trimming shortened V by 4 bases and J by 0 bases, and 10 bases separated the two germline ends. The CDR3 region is CASSPGPSNTGELFF. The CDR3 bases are TGCGCCAGCAGCCCGGGACCCTCGAACACCGGGGAGCTGTTTTTT.

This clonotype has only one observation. The CDR3 here is CSVEEAAENYGYTF. The CDR3 bases are TGCAGCGTCGAGGAGGCGGCGGAAAACTATGGCTACACCTTC. The rearrangement uses TRBV29-1 and TRBJ1-2, with D uncertain. The CDR3 runs 14 residues. Germline V gene sequence: CDR1 SQVTM, CDR2 ANQGSEA. Trimming left V 6 bases short and J 2 bases short, with 16 bases between.

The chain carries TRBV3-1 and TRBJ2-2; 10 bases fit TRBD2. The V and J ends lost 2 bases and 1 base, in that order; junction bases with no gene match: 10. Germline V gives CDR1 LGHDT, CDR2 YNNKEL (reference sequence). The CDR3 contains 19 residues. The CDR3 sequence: CASSQWPLTSGKNTGELFF. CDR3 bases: TGTGCCAGCAGCCAATGGCCTCTCACTAGCGGGAAGAACACCGGGGAGCTGTTTTTT.

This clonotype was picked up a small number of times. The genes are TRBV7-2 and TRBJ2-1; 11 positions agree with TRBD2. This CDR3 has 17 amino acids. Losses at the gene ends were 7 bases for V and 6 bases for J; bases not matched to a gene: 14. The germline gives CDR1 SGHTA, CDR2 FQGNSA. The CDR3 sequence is CASTATSGNTRGNEQFF. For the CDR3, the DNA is TGTGCCAGCACTGCGACTAGCGGGAATACTCGGGGCAATGAGCAGTTCTTC.

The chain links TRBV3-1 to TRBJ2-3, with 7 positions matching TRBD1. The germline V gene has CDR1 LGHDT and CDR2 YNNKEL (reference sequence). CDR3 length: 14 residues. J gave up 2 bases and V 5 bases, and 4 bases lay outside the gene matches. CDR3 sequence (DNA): TGTGCCAGCAGCTGGGACAGTTCCACAGATACGCAGTATTTT. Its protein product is CASSWDSSTDTQYF.

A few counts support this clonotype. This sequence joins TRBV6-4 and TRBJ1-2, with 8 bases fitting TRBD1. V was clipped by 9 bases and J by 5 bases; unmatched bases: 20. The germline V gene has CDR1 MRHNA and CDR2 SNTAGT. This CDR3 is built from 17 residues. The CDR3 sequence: CAREEFQGACFQYGYTF. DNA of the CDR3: TGTGCCAGAGAAGAATTCCAGGGGGCCTGTTTCCAATATGGCTACACCTTC.

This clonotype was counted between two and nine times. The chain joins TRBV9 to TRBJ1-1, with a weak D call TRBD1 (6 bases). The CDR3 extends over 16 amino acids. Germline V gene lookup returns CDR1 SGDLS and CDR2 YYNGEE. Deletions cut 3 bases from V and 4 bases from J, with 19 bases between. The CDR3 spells CASSAGPAGARTEAFF. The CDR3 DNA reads TGTGCCAGCAGCGCCGGCCCCGCAGGGGCGCGCACTGAAGCTTTCTTT. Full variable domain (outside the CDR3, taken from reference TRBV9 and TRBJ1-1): DSGVTQTPKHLITATGQRVTLRCSPRSGDLSVYWYQQSLDQGLQFLIQYYNGEERAKGNILERFSAQQFPDLHSELNLSSLELGDSALYFCASSAGPAGARTEAFFGQGTRLTVV.

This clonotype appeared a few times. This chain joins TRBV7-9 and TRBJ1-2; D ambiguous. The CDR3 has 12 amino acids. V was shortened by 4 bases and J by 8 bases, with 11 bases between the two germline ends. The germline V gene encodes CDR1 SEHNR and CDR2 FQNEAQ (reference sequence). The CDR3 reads CASSYIGWGYTF. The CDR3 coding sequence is TGTGCCAGCAGCTACATTGGCTGGGGCTACACCTTC.

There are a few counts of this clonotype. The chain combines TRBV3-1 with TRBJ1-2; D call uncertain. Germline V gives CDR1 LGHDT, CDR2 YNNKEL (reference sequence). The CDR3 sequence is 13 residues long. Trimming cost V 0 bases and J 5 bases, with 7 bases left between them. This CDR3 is CASSQDPGYGYTF. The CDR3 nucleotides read TGTGCCAGCAGCCAAGACCCCGGATATGGCTACACCTTC.

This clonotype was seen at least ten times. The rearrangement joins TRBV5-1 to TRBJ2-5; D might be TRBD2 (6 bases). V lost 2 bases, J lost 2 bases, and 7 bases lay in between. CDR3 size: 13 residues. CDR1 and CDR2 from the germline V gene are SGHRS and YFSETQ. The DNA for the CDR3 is TGCGCCAGCAGCTTCGGGAGACAAGAGACCCAGTACTTC. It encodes CASSFGRQETQYF. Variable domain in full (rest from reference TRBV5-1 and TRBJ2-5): KAGVTQTPRYLIKTRGQQVTLSCSPISGHRSVSWYQQTPGQGLQFLFEYFSETQRNKGNFPGRFSGRQFSNSRSEMNVSTLELGDSALYLCASSFGRQETQYFGPGTRLLVL.

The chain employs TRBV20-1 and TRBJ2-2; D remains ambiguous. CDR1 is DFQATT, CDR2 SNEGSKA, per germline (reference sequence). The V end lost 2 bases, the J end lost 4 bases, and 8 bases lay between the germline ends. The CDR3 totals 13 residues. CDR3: CSARKLITGELFF. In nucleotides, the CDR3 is TGCAGTGCTAGAAAACTTATCACCGGGGAGCTGTTTTTT.

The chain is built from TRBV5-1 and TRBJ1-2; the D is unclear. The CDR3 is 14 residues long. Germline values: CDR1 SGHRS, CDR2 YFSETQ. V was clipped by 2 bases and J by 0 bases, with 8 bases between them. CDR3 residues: CASSFGSSNYGYTF. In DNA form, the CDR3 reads TGCGCCAGCAGCTTTGGCAGCTCTAACTATGGCTACACCTTC. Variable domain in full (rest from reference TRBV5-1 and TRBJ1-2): KAGVTQTPRYLIKTRGQQVTLSCSPISGHRSVSWYQQTPGQGLQFLFEYFSETQRNKGNFPGRFSGRQFSNSRSEMNVSTLELGDSALYLCASSFGSSNYGYTFGSGTRLTVV.

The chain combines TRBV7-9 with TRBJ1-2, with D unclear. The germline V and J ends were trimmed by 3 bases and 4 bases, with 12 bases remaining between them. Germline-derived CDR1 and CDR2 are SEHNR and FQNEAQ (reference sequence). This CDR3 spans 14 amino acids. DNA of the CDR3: TGTGCCAGCAGCTTGGTATCGCAGTTCTATGGCTACACCTTC. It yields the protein CASSLVSQFYGYTF.

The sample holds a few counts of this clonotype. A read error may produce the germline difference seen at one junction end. Here the CDR3 reads CASSLGGTDAF. DNA of the CDR3: TGTGCCAGCAGCTTAGGCGGGACGGACGCCTTC. V and J are TRBV13 and TRBJ2-1; either TRBD1 or TRBD2 may supply D (5 bases each). CDR1 is PRHDT and CDR2 is FYEKMQ in the germline V gene (reference sequence). The CDR3 loop spans 11 amino acids.

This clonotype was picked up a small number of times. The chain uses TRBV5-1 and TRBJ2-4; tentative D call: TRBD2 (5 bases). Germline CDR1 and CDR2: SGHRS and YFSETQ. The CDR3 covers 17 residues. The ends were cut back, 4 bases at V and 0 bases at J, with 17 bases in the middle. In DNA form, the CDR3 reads TGCGCCAGCAGCCGCGAGGGCCCCCTGGGAGCCAAAAACATTCAGTACTTC. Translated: CASSREGPLGAKNIQYF.

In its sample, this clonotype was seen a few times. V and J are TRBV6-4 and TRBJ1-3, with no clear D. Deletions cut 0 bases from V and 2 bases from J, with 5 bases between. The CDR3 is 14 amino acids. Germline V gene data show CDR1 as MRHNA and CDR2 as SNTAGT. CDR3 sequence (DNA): TGTGCCAGCAGTGACTCTGGGGCTGGAAACACCATATATTTT. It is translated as CASSDSGAGNTIYF.

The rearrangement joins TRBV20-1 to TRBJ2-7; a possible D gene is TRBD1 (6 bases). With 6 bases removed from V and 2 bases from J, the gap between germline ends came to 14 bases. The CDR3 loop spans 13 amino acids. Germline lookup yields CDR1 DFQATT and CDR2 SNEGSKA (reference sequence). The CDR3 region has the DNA TGCAGTGCGGACAGTATTATTACCTACGAGCAGTACTTC. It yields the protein CSADSIITYEQYF.

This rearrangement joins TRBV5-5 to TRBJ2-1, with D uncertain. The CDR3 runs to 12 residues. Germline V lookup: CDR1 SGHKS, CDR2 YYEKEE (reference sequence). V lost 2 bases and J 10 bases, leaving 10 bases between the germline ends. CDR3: CASSFPLGEQFF. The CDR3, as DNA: TGTGCCAGCAGCTTCCCTCTAGGGGAGCAGTTCTTC.

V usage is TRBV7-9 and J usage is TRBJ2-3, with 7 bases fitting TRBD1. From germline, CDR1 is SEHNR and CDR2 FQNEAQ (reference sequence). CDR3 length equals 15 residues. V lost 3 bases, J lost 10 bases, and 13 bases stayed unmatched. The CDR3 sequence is CASSLGDRDISPQYF. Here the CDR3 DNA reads TGTGCCAGCAGCTTGGGGGACAGAGACATCAGTCCGCAGTATTTT.

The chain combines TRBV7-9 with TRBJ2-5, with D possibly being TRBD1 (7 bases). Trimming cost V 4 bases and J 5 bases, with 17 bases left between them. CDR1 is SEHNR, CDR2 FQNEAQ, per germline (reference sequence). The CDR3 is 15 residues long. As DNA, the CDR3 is TGTGCCAGCAGCTCGGCGTGGGACAGCGGGGAGACCCAGTACTTC. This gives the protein CASSSAWDSGETQYF.

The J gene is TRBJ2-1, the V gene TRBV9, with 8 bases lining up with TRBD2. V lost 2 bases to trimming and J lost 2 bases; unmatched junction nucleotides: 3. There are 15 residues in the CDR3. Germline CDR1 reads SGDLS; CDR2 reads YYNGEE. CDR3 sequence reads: CASSVTSGPYNEQFF. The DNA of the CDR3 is TGTGCCAGCAGCGTTACTAGCGGCCCCTACAATGAGCAGTTCTTC.

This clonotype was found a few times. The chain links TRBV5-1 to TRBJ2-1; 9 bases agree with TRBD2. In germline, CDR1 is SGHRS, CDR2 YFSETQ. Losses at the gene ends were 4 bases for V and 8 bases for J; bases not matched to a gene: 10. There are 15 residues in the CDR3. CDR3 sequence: CASSLEREVLHEQFF. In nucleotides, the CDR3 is TGCGCCAGCAGCCTGGAGCGGGAGGTTCTGCATGAGCAGTTCTTC.

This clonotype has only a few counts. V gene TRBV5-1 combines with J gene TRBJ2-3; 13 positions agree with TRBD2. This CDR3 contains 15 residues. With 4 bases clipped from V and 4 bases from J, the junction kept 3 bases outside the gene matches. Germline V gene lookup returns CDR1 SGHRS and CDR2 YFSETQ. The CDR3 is CASSLGLAGSDTQYF. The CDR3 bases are TGCGCCAGCAGCCTGGGACTAGCGGGATCAGATACGCAGTATTTT.

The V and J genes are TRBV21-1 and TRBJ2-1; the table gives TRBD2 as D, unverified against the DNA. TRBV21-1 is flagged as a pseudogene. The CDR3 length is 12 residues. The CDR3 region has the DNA TGTGCCAGCAGCAAAAGGGAGAAAGAGCAGTTCTTC. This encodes CASSKREKEQFF.

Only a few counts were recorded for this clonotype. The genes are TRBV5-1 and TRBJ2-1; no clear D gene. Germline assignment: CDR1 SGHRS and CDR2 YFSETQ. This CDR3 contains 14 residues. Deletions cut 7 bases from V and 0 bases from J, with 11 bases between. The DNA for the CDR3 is TGCGCCAGCGGGGATTTCAGCTCCTACAATGAGCAGTTCTTC. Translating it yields CASGDFSSYNEQFF.

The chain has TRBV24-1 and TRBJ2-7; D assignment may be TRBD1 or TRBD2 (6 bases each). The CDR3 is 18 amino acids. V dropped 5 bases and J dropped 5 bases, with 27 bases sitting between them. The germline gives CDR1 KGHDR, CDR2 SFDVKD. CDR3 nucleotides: TGTGCCACCAGTGGTCCAGGGGAGGTAGGGAGTCCGCCGAACGAGCAGTACTTC. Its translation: CATSGPGEVGSPPNEQYF.

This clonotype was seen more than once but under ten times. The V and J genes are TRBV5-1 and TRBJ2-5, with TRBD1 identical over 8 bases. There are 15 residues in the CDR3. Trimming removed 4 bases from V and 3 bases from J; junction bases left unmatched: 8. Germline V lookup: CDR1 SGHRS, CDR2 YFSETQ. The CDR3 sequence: CASSTSGTGKETQYF. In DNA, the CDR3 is TGCGCCAGCAGCACCTCCGGGACAGGAAAAGAGACCCAGTACTTC.

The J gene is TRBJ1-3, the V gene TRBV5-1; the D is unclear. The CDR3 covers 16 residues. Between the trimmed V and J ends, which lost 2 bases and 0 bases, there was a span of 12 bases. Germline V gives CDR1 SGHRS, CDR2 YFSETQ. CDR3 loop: CASSFEGLSSGNTIYF. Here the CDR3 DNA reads TGCGCCAGCAGCTTCGAAGGACTCAGCTCTGGAAACACCATATATTTT.

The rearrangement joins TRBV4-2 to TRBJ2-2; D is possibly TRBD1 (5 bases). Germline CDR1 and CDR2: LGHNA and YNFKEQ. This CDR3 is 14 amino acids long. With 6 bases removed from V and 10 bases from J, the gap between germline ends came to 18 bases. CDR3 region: CASRPSGNSAELFF. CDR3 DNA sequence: TGTGCCAGCAGACCTTCAGGGAATTCCGCGGAGCTGTTTTTT.

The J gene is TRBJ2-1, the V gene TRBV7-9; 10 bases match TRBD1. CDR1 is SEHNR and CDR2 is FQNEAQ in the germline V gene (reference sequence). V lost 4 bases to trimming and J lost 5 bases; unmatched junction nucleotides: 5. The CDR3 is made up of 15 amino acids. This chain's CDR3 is CASSSGQGDHNEQFF. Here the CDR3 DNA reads TGTGCCAGCAGCTCCGGACAGGGGGACCACAATGAGCAGTTCTTC.